This T cell receptor (beta chain) was observed in a study of PD-1 blockade in classical Hodgkin lymphoma. Study findings and constraints: Newly diagnosed and completely responding patients shared comparable baseline diversity. A significant rise in TCR diversity by C4D1 was seen for CD4+ but not CD8+ cells.

The data were produced by immunoSEQ multiplex PCR, yet TCRdb's version contains in-frame clones alone and is incomplete. The sample records about 97,000 clones, around four fifths being singletons. With no exception, relapse followed autologous stem cell transplantation in all patients, and brentuximab vedotin exposure varied. Deletions cut 2 bases from V and 4 bases from J, with 11 bases between. The germline gives CDR1 SGHTA, CDR2 FQGNSA. This CDR3 contains 14 residues. A word on this clone: Its specificity is not known.

The chain recombines TRBV7-2 with TRBJ2-5, with TRBD1 as a possible D gene (6 bases). This clonotype was sampled from a human donor with classical Hodgkin lymphoma. Here the sequenced sample was peripheral blood mononuclear cells (PBMCs), taken at baseline. The DNA for the CDR3 is TGTGCCAGCAGCTTAATTCCAGGGGCAGAGACCCAGTACTTC. Its protein is CASSLIPGAETQYF.